These T cell receptor beta chains were read from a single sample in a study of T cell responses to AZD1222 COVID-19 vaccine. Here immunoSEQ multiplex PCR was the method, and the copy in TCRdb shows in-frame clones only, minus some. The sample has roughly 150,000 clones, 90% to 95% seen once. Sequencing used peripheral blood, obtained 28 days after the second AZD1222 dose. These receptors were collected from an adult who received the AZD1222 COVID-19 vaccine. Each CDR3 is given with its conserved first and last residue. D genes are given only for firm matches. Expanded clones get a size class; other rows say once, few or many, or leave the size out.

j_gene | v_gene | abundance | d_gene | CDR3nt | CDR3aa
TRBJ2-4 | TRBV18 | - | TRBD2 | TGTGCCAGCTCACCACGTTGGTCTAGCGGAGAGGACATTCAGTACTTC | CASSPRWSSGEDIQYF
TRBJ1-5 | TRBV24-1 | - | - | TGTGCCACCAGTGCGAGGGAAGAGAATCAGCCCCAGCATTTT | CATSAREENQPQHF
TRBJ2-5 | TRBV3-1/TRBV3-2 | - | - | TGTGCCAGCAGCCAAGATACTAAGACCCAGTACTTC | CASSQDTKTQYF
TRBJ2-1 | TRBV15 | - | TRBD1 | TGTGCCACCAGCAGGGGAGGGACAGGGAGGACCTATGAGCAGTTCTTC | CATSRGGTGRTYEQFF
TRBJ2-2 | TRBV3-1/TRBV3-2 | - | - | TGTGCCAGCAGCCGGGAACCCGGGAGCACCGGGGAGCTGTTTTTT | CASSREPGSTGELFF
TRBJ1-6 | TRBV18 | - | - | TGTGCCAGCTCATCGACAGGTACCAATTCACCCCTCCACTTT | CASSSTGTNSPLHF
TRBJ1-3 | TRBV9 | - | TRBD1 | TGTGCCAGCAGCGCAAGGACAGGGTCGGGAAACACCATATATTTT | CASSARTGSGNTIYF
TRBJ2-1 | TRBV9 | - | TRBD2 | TGTGCCAGCAGCGGTGTGGCGGGGGGTCCCTACAATGAGCAGTTCTTC | CASSGVAGGPYNEQFF
TRBJ1-6 | TRBV4-3 | - | - | TGCGCCAGCAGCCAATTAATCTCCTATAATTCACCCCTCCACTTT | CASSQLISYNSPLHF
TRBJ2-5 | TRBV11-2 | - | TRBD2 | TGTGCCAGCAGCTTTTCGCTAGCGGGTTCGGAGACCCAGTACTTC | CASSFSLAGSETQYF
TRBJ2-3 | TRBV19 | - | TRBD2 | TGTGCCAGTAGGGGACTAGCGGTATTCACAGATACGCAGTATTTT | CASRGLAVFTDTQYF
TRBJ2-7 | TRBV5-6 | - | TRBD1 | TGTGCCAGCAGCCACCCACAGGGGCTACTTCACTACGAGCAGTACTTC | CASSHPQGLLHYEQYF
TRBJ1-1 | TRBV12-5 | - | - | TGTGCTAGTGGTTCGCCCCAGGGAGTCACTGAAGCTTTCTTT | CASGSPQGVTEAFF
TRBJ1-3 | TRBV9 | once | - | TGTGCCAGCAGCGGCCGGGGAAGTGGAAACACCATATATTTT | CASSGRGSGNTIYF
TRBJ1-3 | TRBV7-9 | - | TRBD1 | TGTGCCAGCAGCACTCCCTCGGGACAGATCTCTGGAAACACCATATATTTT | CASSTPSGQISGNTIYF
TRBJ2-1 | TRBV12-5 | - | TRBD2 | TGTGCTAGTGGTTTAGTCTTTTTGTTATCTAGCGGGGGGGCTCCTCTCAATGAGCAGTTCTTC | CASGLVFLLSSGGAPLNEQFF
TRBJ2-5 | TRBV6-5 | once | TRBD2 | TGTGCCAGCAGTCCCTATAGCGGGGTCGCGGAAACCCAGTACTTC | CASSPYSGVAETQYF
TRBJ2-7 | TRBV30 | - | TRBD1 | TGTGCCTGGAGTACCGGGACAGGGCCCTACGAGCAGTACTTC | CAWSTGTGPYEQYF
TRBJ1-1 | TRBV5-1 | - | TRBD1 | TGCGCCAGCAGCTTGGTCGACAGGGGTGAAGCTTTCTTT | CASSLVDRGEAFF
TRBJ1-6 | TRBV9 | - | - | TGTGCCAGCAGCGTAGGGGCAGGGGTAAATTCACCCCTCCACTTT | CASSVGAGVNSPLHF
TRBJ1-6 | TRBV7-2 | - | - | TGTGCCAGCAGCCCCCGAGGACAGCCAAATTCACCCCTCCACTTT | CASSPRGQPNSPLHF
TRBJ1-1 | TRBV14 | - | - | TGTGCCAGCAGCCACGTGTTGTTTCCGGTCAGCCGGGTTGAGGACACTGAAGCTTTCTTT | CASSHVLFPVSRVEDTEAFF
TRBJ1-1 | TRBV7-9 | - | - | TGTGCCAGCAGCATCCAACGGGGGGCAACTGAAGCTTTCTTT | CASSIQRGATEAFF
TRBJ2-7 | TRBV20-1 | - | - | TGCAGTGCTAGTCAGGGGGTAGCGGTATCCTACGAGCAGTACTTC | CSASQGVAVSYEQYF
TRBJ2-1 | TRBV9 | - | TRBD1 | TGTGCCAGCAGCGGAGACTTCCGGGACAGGGGGGACGATGAGCAGTTCTTC | CASSGDFRDRGDDEQFF
TRBJ2-7 | TRBV19 | - | - | TGTGCCAGTAGTATTAGGGGACAATCCTACGAGCAGTACTTC | CASSIRGQSYEQYF
TRBJ1-6 | TRBV5-1 | - | TRBD1 | TGCGCCAGCAGCCGTACAGGGGATTATTCACCCCTCCACTTT | CASSRTGDYSPLHF
TRBJ2-7 | TRBV29-1 | - | - | TGCAGCGTTGAGTGGGGGCCAACCTACGAGCAGTACTTC | CSVEWGPTYEQYF
TRBJ1-1 | TRBV9 | - | TRBD1 | TGTGCCAGCAGCGCGGGAAGTCAGGGGGCTGAAAAGACTGAAGCTTTCTTT | CASSAGSQGAEKTEAFF
TRBJ2-3 | TRBV4-1 | - | TRBD2 | TGCGCCAGCAGCCAACCTAGCGGGATTGCTAGCACAGATACGCAGTATTTT | CASSQPSGIASTDTQYF
TRBJ1-2 | TRBV19 | - | - | TGTGCCAGTAATGAGGTGGGGCGGAACTATGGCTACACCTTC | CASNEVGRNYGYTF
TRBJ2-7 | TRBV29-1 | - | - | TGCAGCGTTGAAGTCCAGGACTACGAGCAGTACTTC | CSVEVQDYEQYF
TRBJ2-5 | TRBV7-2 | - | - | TGTGCCAGCAACCCCCAAGGGGGAGGAGAGACCCAGTACTTC | CASNPQGGGETQYF
TRBJ1-1 | TRBV7-3 | - | - | TGTGCCAGCAGCTCCCGACCCACTGAAGCTTTCTTT | CASSSRPTEAFF
TRBJ1-6 | TRBV30 | - | - | TGTGCCTGGAGTGTAGGGGGGGTCGGTTCACCCCTCCACTTT | CAWSVGGVGSPLHF
TRBJ1-2 | TRBV5-1 | once | TRBD1 | TGCGCCAGCAGCTTGGTAACAGGGGAGGACTATGGCTACACCTTC | CASSLVTGEDYGYTF
TRBJ1-1 | TRBV5-4 | - | - | TGTGCCAGCAGCGACAGTTTTCCTGAAGCTTTCTTT | CASSDSFPEAFF
TRBJ1-2 | TRBV6-5 | once | - | TGTGCCAGCAGTTACTCGATCTCAAACTATGGCTACACCTTC | CASSYSISNYGYTF
TRBJ2-5 | TRBV6-5 | - | - | TGTGCCAGTAACGGCGTCCAAGAGACCCAGTACTTC | CASNGVQETQYF
TRBJ2-1 | TRBV19 | - | TRBD2 | TGTGCCAGTAGTACACTAGCGGGGGGCTACAATGAGCAGTTCTTC | CASSTLAGGYNEQFF
TRBJ2-2 | TRBV6-2/TRBV6-3 | - | - | TGTGCCAGCAGCCCTTTGAAGGGGGGGCCCCCCGGGGAGCTGTTTTTT | CASSPLKGGPPGELFF
TRBJ1-6 | TRBV6-1 | - | TRBD1 | TGTGCCAGCAGTGAAAGCCGACAGGGGAGGTCCCCCCTCCACTTT | CASSESRQGRSPLHF
TRBJ1-1 | TRBV6-6 | - | - | TGTGCCAGCAGTTCAACTTGGGCGGGAGGAACTGAAGCTTTCTTT | CASSSTWAGGTEAFF
TRBJ1-5 | TRBV6-4 | - | - | TGTGCCAGCTCGCAAGGCGGGGGAGGGGATCAGCCCCAGCATTTT | CASSQGGGGDQPQHF
TRBJ1-2 | TRBV27 | few | TRBD1 | TGTGCCAGCAGTCCGATTGACAGGGGTGACTATGGCTACACCTTC | CASSPIDRGDYGYTF
TRBJ1-2 | TRBV5-4 | - | - | TGTGCCAGCAGCCCGCCCGGGGGTACTAACTATGGCTACACCTTC | CASSPPGGTNYGYTF
TRBJ2-1 | TRBV29-1 | - | TRBD1 | TGCAGCGTTGAGGCAGGGGGCGCCCCCAATGAGCAGTTCTTC | CSVEAGGAPNEQFF
TRBJ1-1 | TRBV28 | - | - | TGTGCCAGCAGTTTGTACCAGGGGAGGTCCGGGGGCACTGAAGCTTTCTTT | CASSLYQGRSGGTEAFF
TRBJ2-2 | TRBV4-1 | - | - | TGCGCCAGCAGCCACCTGCTGAACACCGGGGAGCTGTTTTTT | CASSHLLNTGELFF
TRBJ2-3 | TRBV5-5 | - | - | TGTGCCAGCAGCTTGCGGGGCAGGGGCACAGATACGCAGTATTTT | CASSLRGRGTDTQYF
TRBJ2-5 | TRBV2 | few | - | TGTGCCAGCAGTTATCAGAGGGAGACCCAGTACTTC | CASSYQRETQYF
TRBJ1-6 | TRBV2 | - | - | TGTGCCAGCAGTGAAGCCCCCCCCAGGTTCAATTCACCCCTCCACTTT | CASSEAPPRFNSPLHF
TRBJ2-2 | TRBV2 | - | - | TGTGCCAGCGTTCCAGCTCCCGGATCGGGGGAGCTGTTTTTT | CASVPAPGSGELFF
TRBJ1-2 | TRBV7-2 | once | - | TGTGCCAGCAGCTTACTGGTCAGAAGATATGGCTACACCTTC | CASSLLVRRYGYTF